This T cell receptor (beta chain) was found in a study of cytomegalovirus exposure and HLA in healthy donors. Study at large: The 120 or so validation repertoires used a platform that matched the one used for the 550 to 800 first-cohort repertoires, as a later analysis reported.

Findings and caveats of the study: A list of approximately 160 TCR beta chains associated with cytomegalovirus was given.

For this clone: What it binds is unknown.

The assay was immunoSEQ multiplex PCR, and TCRdb's table has in-frame clones only and misses some. The sample lists 150,000 to 250,000 clones; roughly 82% were seen once. Sequencing input: PBMCs. The clonotype was recovered from a young woman in good health and CMV-seropositive.

Here the CDR3 reads CASSRTSGNTDTQYF. The CDR3 region has the DNA TGCGCCAGCAGCCGGACTAGCGGAAACACAGATACGCAGTATTTT. The V and J genes are TRBV4-1 and TRBJ2-3; 10 nucleotides agree with TRBD2. This CDR3 spans 15 amino acids. V trimming: 4 bases; J trimming: 2 bases; junction bases outside the gene matches: 3. CDR1 is MGHRA, CDR2 YSYEKL, per germline.